The 8 T cell receptor beta chains in this list originate from one sample, sequenced in a study of CDR3 diversity in severe acne. TCRdb independently ran MiXCR on the PCR reads; one entry per CDR3 protein. The data hold approximately 80,000 distinct CDR3 sequences, with 50% to 65% observed a single time. The sequencing input was blood. The receptors were sampled from a male donor in good health, without acne.

A few counts support this clonotype. The chain couples TRBV5-1 to TRBJ1-2; D not certain. CDR3 size: 16 residues. Germline CDR1 is SGHRS and CDR2 is YFSETQ. Trimming removed 0 bases from V and 2 bases from J, with 14 bases in between. CDR3 in DNA: TGCGCCAGCAGCTTGGGACCAGTCGGCACAAACTATGGCTACACCTTC. Amino acid sequence: CASSLGPVGTNYGYTF.

This clonotype has just a few counts. This sequence joins TRBV28 and TRBJ1-2, with 8 nucleotides matching TRBD1. Germline loops: CDR1 MDHEN, CDR2 SYDVKM. This CDR3 region has 13 residues. V was pared by 6 bases and J by 4 bases, with 4 bases of the junction left unmatched. CDR3 bases: TGTGCCAGCAGCTTAGGGACAGGCTATGGCTACACCTTC. Translating gives CASSLGTGYGYTF.

The chain has TRBV5-1 and TRBJ1-2; D unresolved. The CDR3 spans 9 residues. V lost 6 bases and J 7 bases, leaving 4 bases between the germline ends. CDR1 SGHRS and CDR2 YFSETQ come from the germline V gene. The CDR3 loop is CASTGGYTF. CDR3 bases: TGCGCCAGCACAGGTGGCTACACCTTC.

For this clonotype: No conserved phenylalanine or tryptophan ends this CDR3, so it is likely a read error. The DNA is omitted, as the CDR3 cannot be located on it reliably, and the CDR3 follows TCRdb's listing. This chain uses TRBV12-3 or TRBV12-4 with TRBJ2-7. Inclusive of both ends, the CDR3 amounts to 12 amino acids. CDR3 amino acids: CASSPNFKSSYN.

This chain links TRBV20-1 with TRBJ2-7; 8 positions agree with TRBD2. V shed 6 bases, J shed 3 bases, and the junction held 10 bases outside the gene matches. The CDR3 covers 14 residues. Looked up from germline, CDR1 is DFQATT and CDR2 is SNEGSKA (reference sequence). The CDR3 DNA follows: TGCAGTGCCCTGGAGGGAGCGGGAGTCTACGAGCAGTACTTC. Translating it yields CSALEGAGVYEQYF.

The chain has TRBV6-6 and TRBJ2-7; TRBD2 aligns across 13 bases. The CDR3 loop spans 16 amino acids. Trimming removed 2 bases from V and 4 bases from J; junction bases left unmatched: 5. Germline-derived CDR1 and CDR2 are MNHNY and SVGAGI (reference sequence). The chain's CDR3 is CASSYRLAGGQYEQYF. The DNA of the CDR3 is TGTGCCAGCAGTTACCGACTAGCGGGAGGCCAATACGAGCAGTACTTC.

This clonotype was seen only a few times. The chain employs TRBV28 and TRBJ2-3; 7 positions agree with TRBD1. Germline V CDR1 and CDR2: MDHEN, SYDVKM. Trimming at V came to 1 base and at J to 3 bases, leaving 4 bases not matched to a gene. The CDR3 covers 15 residues. The CDR3 region has the DNA TGTGCCAGCAGTTTATATCAGGGGGTGACAGATACGCAGTATTTT. Its translation is CASSLYQGVTDTQYF. Supplemented by reference TRBV28 and TRBJ2-3, the full variable domain reads DVKVTQSSRYLVKRTGEKVFLECVQDMDHENMFWYRQDPGLGLRLIYFSYDVKMKEKGDIPEGYSVSREKKERFSLILESASTNQTSMYLCASSLYQGVTDTQYFGPGTRLTVL.

The chain carries TRBV25-1 and TRBJ2-2; TRBD1 might be the D (6 bases). Germline V gene lookup returns CDR1 MGHDK and CDR2 SYGVNS. Trimming shortened V by 1 base and J by 3 bases, and 18 bases separated the two germline ends. CDR3 length: 18 amino acids. CDR3 DNA sequence: TGTGCCAGCAGTGAATGGGTGCCCAGGGGCTTCCACACCGGGGAGCTGTTTTTT. Its translation is CASSEWVPRGFHTGELFF.